There are a few counts of the clone carrying this TCR beta chain. As yet, its antigen is unknown. These data belong to a study of T cells in Graves' hyperthyroidism and ophthalmopathy. Looking at the study overall: Peripheral blood sampling occurred at initial diagnosis, before any treatment.

Germline values: CDR1 MNHEY, CDR2 SVGEGT. There are 14 residues in the CDR3. V lost 2 bases, J lost 0 bases, and 5 bases lay in between. Amplification of TCR beta CDR3 regions used RNA as the template. First-round RT-PCR targeting the TCR CDR3 was performed with the HTBI primer set. From the multiplex PCR reads, TCRdb called clonotypes with MiXCR, one entry per CDR3 protein. Of hundreds of thousands of distinct CDR3 sequences listed, 11% to 15% are singletons. Stable hyperthyroidism: no ophthalmopathy progression over 18 months of follow-up. Study-wide results and limits: Most thyroid clonotypes that were expanded above 0.001 also turned up in blood.

This sequence was found in a woman under 30 with Graves' hyperthyroidism. The chain employs TRBV6-2 or TRBV6-3 and TRBJ2-4; D ambiguous. Sample: blood. CDR3 coding DNA: TGTGCCAGCAGTTACACCCTAGCCAAAAACATTCAGTACTTC. It specifies CASSYTLAKNIQYF.